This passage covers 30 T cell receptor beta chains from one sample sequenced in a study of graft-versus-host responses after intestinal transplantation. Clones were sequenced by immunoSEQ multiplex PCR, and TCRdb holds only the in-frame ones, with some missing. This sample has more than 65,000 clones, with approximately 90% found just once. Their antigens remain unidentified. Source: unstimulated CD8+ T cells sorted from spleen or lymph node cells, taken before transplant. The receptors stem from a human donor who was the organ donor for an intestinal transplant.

CDR3 nucleotides: TGCGCCAGCAGCTTTCAGCCCGGTGAAGGAACAGGGGGCTATGGCTACACCTTC. This translates into CASSFQPGEGTGGYGYTF. The rearrangement joins TRBV5-1 to TRBJ1-2; the match to TRBD1 covers 8 bases. V shed 2 bases and J 4 bases; nucleotides not matched to a gene: 16. Germline V gene sequence: CDR1 SGHRS, CDR2 YFSETQ. This CDR3 has 18 amino acids.

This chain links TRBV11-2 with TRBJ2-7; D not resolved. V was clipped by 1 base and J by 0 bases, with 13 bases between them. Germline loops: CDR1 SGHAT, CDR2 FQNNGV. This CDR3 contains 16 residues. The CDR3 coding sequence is TGTGCCAGCAGCTTAGTTTCCAGACTTAACTCCTACGAGCAGTACTTC. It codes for CASSLVSRLNSYEQYF.

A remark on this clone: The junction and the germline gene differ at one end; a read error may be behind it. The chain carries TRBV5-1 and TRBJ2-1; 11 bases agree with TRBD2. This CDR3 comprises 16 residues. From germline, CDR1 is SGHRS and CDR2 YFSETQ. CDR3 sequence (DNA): TGCGCCAGCAGTTTGGGACTAGCGGCGGCCTACAATGAGCAGTTCTTC. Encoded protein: CASSLGLAAAYNEQFF.

This CDR3 reads CASSLGAGGYEQYF. Here the CDR3 DNA reads TGTGCCAGCAGCTTAGGCGCCGGGGGGTACGAGCAGTACTTC. The chain links TRBV7-6 to TRBJ2-5; TRBD2 matches 7 bases. The J call is uncertain, as TRBJ2-7 better fits the DNA end. CDR1 and CDR2 (germline): SGHVS, FNYEAQ. This CDR3 spans 14 amino acids.

The CDR3 coding sequence is TGTGCCAGCAGTCACCTGAACACTGAAGCTTTCTTT. As protein: CASSHLNTEAFF. V gene TRBV6-5 combines with J gene TRBJ1-1; D gene ambiguous. Germline CDR1 MNHEY, CDR2 SVGAGI. This CDR3 comprises 12 residues. V lost 5 bases and J lost 0, with 4 bases in between.

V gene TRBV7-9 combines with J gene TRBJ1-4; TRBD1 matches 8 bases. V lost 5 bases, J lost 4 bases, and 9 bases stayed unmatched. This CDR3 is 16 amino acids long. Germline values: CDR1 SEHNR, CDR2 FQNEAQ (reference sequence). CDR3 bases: TGTGCCAGCAGCCCCGGGACAGGCGAACGTAATGAAAAACTGTTTTTT. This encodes CASSPGTGERNEKLFF.

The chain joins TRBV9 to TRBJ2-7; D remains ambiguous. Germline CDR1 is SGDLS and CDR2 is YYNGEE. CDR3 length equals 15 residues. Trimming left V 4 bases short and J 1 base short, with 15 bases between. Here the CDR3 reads CASSPHGGLSYEQYF. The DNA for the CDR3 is TGTGCCAGCAGCCCCCACGGTGGTTTATCCTACGAGCAGTACTTC.

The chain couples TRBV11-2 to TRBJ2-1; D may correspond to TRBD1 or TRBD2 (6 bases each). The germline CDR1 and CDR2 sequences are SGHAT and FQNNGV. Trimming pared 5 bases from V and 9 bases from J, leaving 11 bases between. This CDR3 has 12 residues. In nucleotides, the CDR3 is TGTGCCAGCAGCCTTACGGGGGCTGAGCAGTTCTTC. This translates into CASSLTGAEQFF.

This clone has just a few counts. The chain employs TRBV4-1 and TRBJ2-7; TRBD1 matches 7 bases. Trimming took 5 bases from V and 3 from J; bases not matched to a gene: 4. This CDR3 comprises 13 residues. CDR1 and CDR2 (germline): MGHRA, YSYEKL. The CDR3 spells CASSVRDSYEQYF. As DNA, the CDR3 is TGCGCCAGCAGCGTCCGGGACAGCTACGAGCAGTACTTC.

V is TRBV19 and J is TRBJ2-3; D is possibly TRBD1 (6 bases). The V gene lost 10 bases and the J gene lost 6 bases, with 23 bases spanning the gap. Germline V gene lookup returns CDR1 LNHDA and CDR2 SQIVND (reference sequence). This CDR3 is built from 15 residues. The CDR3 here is CATSFIHRALDTQYF. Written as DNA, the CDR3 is TGTGCCACTTCATTTATCCACAGGGCCCTGGATACGCAGTATTTT.

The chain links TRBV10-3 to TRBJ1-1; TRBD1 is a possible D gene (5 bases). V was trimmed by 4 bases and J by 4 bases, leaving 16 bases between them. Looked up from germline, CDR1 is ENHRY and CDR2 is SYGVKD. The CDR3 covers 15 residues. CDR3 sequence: CAISGDQKRGTEAFF. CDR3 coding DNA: TGTGCCATCAGTGGGGACCAGAAAAGGGGCACTGAAGCTTTCTTT.

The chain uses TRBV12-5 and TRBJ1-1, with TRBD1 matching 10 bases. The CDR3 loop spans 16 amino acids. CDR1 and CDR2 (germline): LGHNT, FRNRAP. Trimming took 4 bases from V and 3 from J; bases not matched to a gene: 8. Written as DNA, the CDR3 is TGTGCTAGTGGTTCCCGCCCGGGACAGGGGTACACTGAAGCTTTCTTT. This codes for CASGSRPGQGYTEAFF. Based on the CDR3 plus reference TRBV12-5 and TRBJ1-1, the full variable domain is DARVTQTPRHKVTEMGQEVTMRCQPILGHNTVFWYRQTMMQGLELLAYFRNRAPLDDSGMPKDRFSAEMPDATLATLKIQPSEPRDSAVYFCASGSRPGQGYTEAFFGQGTRLTVV.

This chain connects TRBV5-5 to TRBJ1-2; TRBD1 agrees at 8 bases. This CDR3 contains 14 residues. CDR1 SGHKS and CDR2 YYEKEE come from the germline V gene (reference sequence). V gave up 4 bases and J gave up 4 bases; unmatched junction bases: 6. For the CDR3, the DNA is TGTGCCAGCAGCAAGGGGGACAGGCCCTATGGCTACACCTTC. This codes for CASSKGDRPYGYTF.

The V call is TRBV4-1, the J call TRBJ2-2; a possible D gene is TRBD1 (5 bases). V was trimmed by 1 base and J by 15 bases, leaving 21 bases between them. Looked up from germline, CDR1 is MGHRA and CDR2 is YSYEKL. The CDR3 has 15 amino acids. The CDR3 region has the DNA TGCGCCAGCAGCCAAGGGCGGACAACGGAACACACCTTGTTTTTT. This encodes CASSQGRTTEHTLFF.

The CDR3 nucleotides are TGTGCCAGTAGCCCCGCAGGGGACGAGCAGTACTTC. Protein: CASSPAGDEQYF. The V call is TRBV19, the J call TRBJ2-7; a weak D match, TRBD1 (6 bases). V was clipped by 6 bases and J by 5 bases, with 11 bases between them. There are 12 residues in the CDR3. Germline V CDR1 and CDR2: LNHDA, SQIVND (reference sequence).

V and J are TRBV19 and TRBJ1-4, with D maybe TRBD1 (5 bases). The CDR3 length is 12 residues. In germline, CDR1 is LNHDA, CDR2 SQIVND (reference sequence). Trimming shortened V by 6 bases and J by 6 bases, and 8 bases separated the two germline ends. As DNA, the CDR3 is TGTGCCAGTAGACAGGACGATGAAAAACTGTTTTTT. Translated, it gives CASRQDDEKLFF.

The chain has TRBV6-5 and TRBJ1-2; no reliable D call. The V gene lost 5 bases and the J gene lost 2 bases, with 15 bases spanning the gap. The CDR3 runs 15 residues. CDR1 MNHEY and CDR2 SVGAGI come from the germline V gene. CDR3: CASSLSSIRNYGYTF. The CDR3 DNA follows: TGTGCCAGCAGTCTAAGCAGTATCCGCAACTATGGCTACACCTTC.

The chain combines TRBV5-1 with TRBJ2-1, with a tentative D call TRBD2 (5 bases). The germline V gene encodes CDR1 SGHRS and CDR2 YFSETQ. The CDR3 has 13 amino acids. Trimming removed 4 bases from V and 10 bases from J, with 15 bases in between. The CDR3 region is CASSILPTGEQFF. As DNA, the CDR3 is TGCGCCAGCAGCATCCTCCCCACGGGGGAGCAGTTCTTC.

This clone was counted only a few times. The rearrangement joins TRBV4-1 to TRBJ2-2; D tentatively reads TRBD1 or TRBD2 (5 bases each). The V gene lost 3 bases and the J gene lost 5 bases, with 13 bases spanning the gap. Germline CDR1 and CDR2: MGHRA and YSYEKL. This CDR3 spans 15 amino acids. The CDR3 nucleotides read TGCGCCAGCAGCCACGATGCAGGGAGAACCGGGGAGCTGTTTTTT. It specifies CASSHDAGRTGELFF.

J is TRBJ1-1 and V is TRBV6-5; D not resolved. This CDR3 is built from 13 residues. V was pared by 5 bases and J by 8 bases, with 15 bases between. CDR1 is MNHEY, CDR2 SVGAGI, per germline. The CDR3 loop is CASSEAPGSEAFF. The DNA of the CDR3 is TGTGCCAGCAGTGAAGCTCCGGGCAGCGAAGCTTTCTTT.

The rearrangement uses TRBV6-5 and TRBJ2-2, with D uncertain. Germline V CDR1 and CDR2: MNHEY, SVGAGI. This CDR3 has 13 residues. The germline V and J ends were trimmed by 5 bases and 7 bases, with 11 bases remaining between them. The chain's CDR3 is CASSEGGHGELFF. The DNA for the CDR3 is TGTGCCAGCAGTGAAGGTGGGCACGGGGAGCTGTTTTTT.

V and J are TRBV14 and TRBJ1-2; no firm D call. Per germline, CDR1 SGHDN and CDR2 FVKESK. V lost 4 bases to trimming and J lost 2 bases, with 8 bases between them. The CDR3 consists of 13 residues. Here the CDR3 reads CASSPFPNYGYTF. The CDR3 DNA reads TGTGCCAGCAGCCCTTTCCCGAACTATGGCTACACCTTC.

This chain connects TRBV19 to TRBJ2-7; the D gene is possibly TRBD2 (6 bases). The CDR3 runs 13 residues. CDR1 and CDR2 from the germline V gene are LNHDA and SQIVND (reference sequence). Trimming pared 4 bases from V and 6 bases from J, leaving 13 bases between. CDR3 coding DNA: TGTGCCAGTAGTAGCGGGACGGTAGCCGAGCAGTACTTC. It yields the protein CASSSGTVAEQYF.

The CDR3 DNA reads TGTGCCAGCAGCCGAAATTTTTTAGGGTACACTGAAGCTTTCTTT. Its protein is CASSRNFLGYTEAFF. This chain connects TRBV9 to TRBJ1-1, with D hard to call. This CDR3 is 15 amino acids long. In germline, CDR1 is SGDLS, CDR2 YYNGEE. V lost 4 bases to trimming and J lost 3 bases, with 16 bases between them.

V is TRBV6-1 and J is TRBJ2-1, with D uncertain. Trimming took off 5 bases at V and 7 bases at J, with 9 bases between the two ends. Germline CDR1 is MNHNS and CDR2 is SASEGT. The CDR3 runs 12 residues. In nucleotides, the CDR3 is TGTGCCAGCAGTTCCGTTTCGAATGAGCAGTTCTTC. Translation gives CASSSVSNEQFF.

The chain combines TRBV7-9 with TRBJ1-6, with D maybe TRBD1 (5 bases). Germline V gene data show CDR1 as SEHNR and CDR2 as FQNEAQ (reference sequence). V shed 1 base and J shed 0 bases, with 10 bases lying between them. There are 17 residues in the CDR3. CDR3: CASSLVGESSYNSPLHF. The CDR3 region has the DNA TGTGCCAGCAGCTTAGTGGGGGAGAGCTCCTATAATTCACCCCTCCACTTT.

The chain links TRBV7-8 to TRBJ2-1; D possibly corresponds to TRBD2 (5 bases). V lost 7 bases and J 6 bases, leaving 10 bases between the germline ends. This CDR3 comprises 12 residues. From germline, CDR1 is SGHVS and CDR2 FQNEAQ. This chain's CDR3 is CASTYSVNEQFF. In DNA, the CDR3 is TGTGCCAGCACATATAGCGTCAATGAGCAGTTCTTC.

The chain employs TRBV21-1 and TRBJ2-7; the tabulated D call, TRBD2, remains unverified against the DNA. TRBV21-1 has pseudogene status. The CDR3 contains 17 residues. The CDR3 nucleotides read TGTGCCAGCAGCAAAGGGTATGGGTACGGCGGGAGGGGCGAGCAGTACTTC. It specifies CASSKGYGYGGRGEQYF.

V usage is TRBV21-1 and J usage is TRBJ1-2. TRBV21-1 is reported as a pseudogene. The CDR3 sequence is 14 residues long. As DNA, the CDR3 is TGTGCCAGCAGCAGACGGGACCCACTGAGGGGCTACACCTTC. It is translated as CASSRRDPLRGYTF.

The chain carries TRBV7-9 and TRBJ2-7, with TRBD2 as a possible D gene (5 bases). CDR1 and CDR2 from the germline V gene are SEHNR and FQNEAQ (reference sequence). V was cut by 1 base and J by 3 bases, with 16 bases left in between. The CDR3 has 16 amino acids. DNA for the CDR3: TGTGCCAGCAGCTTAGGCGAGTGGGCGGGCCTCTACGAGCAGTACTTC. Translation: CASSLGEWAGLYEQYF.